These T cell receptor beta chains were read from a single sample in a study of blood T cell repertoires in COVID-19. This table comes from immunoSEQ multiplex PCR, and its TCRdb copy is limited to in-frame clones, with some not included. The sample lists hundreds of thousands of clones; approximately 89% were seen once. The material sequenced was peripheral blood. The source is a woman aged 18-29 years who had recovered from COVID-19. Each CDR3 is given with its conserved first and last residue. The D gene is left open where the match is weak. Size is stated for part of the rows, as once, few or many counts, or as a class when the clone is expanded.

>TRBV4-3|-|TRBJ2-1|-
CASSQDRDTNRREQFF
TGCGCCAGCAGCCAAGACCGGGACACTAACCGACGGGAGCAGTTCTTC
>TRBV5-8|few|TRBJ1-6|TRBD1
CASSLLPGGADNSPLHF
TGTGCCAGCAGCCTACTTCCAGGGGGCGCGGATAATTCACCCCTCCACTTT
>TRBV20-1|-|TRBJ2-1|TRBD2
CSASPLTSGRGHEQFF
TGCAGTGCTAGTCCCCTCACTAGCGGGAGGGGGCATGAGCAGTTCTTC
>TRBV30|-|TRBJ2-3|-
CAWGRGPDTQYF
TGTGCCTGGGGGCGAGGTCCAGATACGCAGTATTTT
>TRBV3-1/TRBV3-2|-|TRBJ1-5|-
CASSQDLRSNQPQHF
TGTGCCAGCAGCCAAGATCTGAGGTCCAATCAGCCCCAGCATTTT
>TRBV27|-|TRBJ2-1|TRBD2
CASSPRLASYNEQFF
TGTGCCAGCAGTCCCCGACTAGCCTCCTACAATGAGCAGTTCTTC
>TRBV19|-|TRBJ1-2|-
CASRGAPNYGYTF
TGTGCCAGTAGAGGGGCCCCTAACTATGGCTACACCTTC
>TRBV5-1|once|TRBJ2-2|-
CASSYTANTGELFF
TGCGCCAGCAGCTATACAGCGAACACCGGGGAGCTGTTTTTT
>TRBV5-1|once|TRBJ2-2|-
CASTLVGGALGTGELFF
TGCGCCAGCACGTTAGTCGGAGGAGCCCTGGGGACCGGGGAGCTGTTTTTT
>TRBV4-1|-|TRBJ2-2|-
CASSQGGDWGLGDTGELFF
TGCGCCAGCAGCCAAGGTGGGGATTGGGGGCTCGGGGACACCGGGGAGCTGTTTTTT
>TRBV27|-|TRBJ2-1|TRBD2
CASSFAGLEGREQFF
TGTGCCAGCAGTTTTGCCGGACTAGAGGGCCGTGAGCAGTTCTTC
>TRBV7-9|few|TRBJ1-5|-
CASSLDLNSNQPQHF
TGTGCCAGCAGCCTCGACTTGAATAGCAATCAGCCCCAGCATTTT
>TRBV6-2/TRBV6-3|-|TRBJ2-1|-
CASSRRRGLLGEQFF
TGTGCCAGCAGCCGCCGGCGCGGGTTACTCGGTGAGCAGTTCTTC
>TRBV5-1|-|TRBJ2-5|TRBD2
CASSMGVTSEGTQYF
TGCGCCAGCAGCATGGGCGTGACTAGCGAAGGGACCCAGTACTTC
>TRBV7-9|few|TRBJ1-1|TRBD1
CASSILRQGPEAFF
TGTGCCAGCAGCATCTTACGACAGGGCCCGGAAGCTTTCTTT
>TRBV5-1|-|TRBJ2-3|-
CASSLSTGTSGDTQYF
TGCGCCAGCAGCTTATCGACAGGGACTAGTGGTGATACGCAGTATTTT
>TRBV5-1|once|TRBJ2-5|-
CASSLGGSETQYF
TGCGCCAGCAGCTTGGGAGGGTCGGAGACCCAGTACTTC
>TRBV19|-|TRBJ1-2|TRBD1
CASSSWGQGARGYTF
TGTGCCAGTAGTTCATGGGGACAGGGGGCCCGGGGCTACACCTTC
>TRBV11-3|-|TRBJ2-2|TRBD2
CASSARTSGTGELFF
TGTGCCAGCAGCGCCCGTACTAGCGGGACGGGGGAGCTGTTTTTT
>TRBV9|-|TRBJ2-1|-
CASSPSVSYNEQFF
TGTGCCAGCAGCCCCAGTGTCTCCTACAATGAGCAGTTCTTC
>TRBV6-5|-|TRBJ2-3|TRBD1
CASLQGWLVSDTQYF
TGTGCCAGTCTACAGGGGTGGTTAGTCTCAGATACGCAGTATTTT
>TRBV2|-|TRBJ2-1|-
CASSRESLSNEQFF
TGTGCCAGCAGTCGGGAGTCGCTATCAAATGAGCAGTTCTTC
>TRBV14|-|TRBJ1-1|-
CASSLTTGTEAFF
TGTGCCAGCAGCCTTACAACGGGCACTGAAGCTTTCTTT
>TRBV5-1|-|TRBJ1-5|-
CASSSGHGLQPQHF
TGCGCCAGCAGTTCTGGACACGGACTACAGCCCCAGCATTTT
>TRBV19|-|TRBJ1-5|TRBD1
CASKPRTGGTQPQHF
TGTGCCAGTAAGCCGAGGACAGGGGGCACTCAGCCCCAGCATTTT
>TRBV7-2|-|TRBJ2-5|-
CASSWRSGQETQYF
TGTGCCAGCAGCTGGAGGTCGGGGCAAGAGACCCAGTACTTC
>TRBV4-3|-|TRBJ2-3|TRBD2
CASSPARTSGTDTQYF
TGCGCCAGCAGCCCCGCAAGGACTAGCGGCACAGATACGCAGTATTTT
>TRBV19|-|TRBJ2-1|-
CASSIVGVTSYNEQFF
TGTGCCAGTAGTATAGTGGGAGTCACTAGCTACAATGAGCAGTTCTTC
>TRBV2|-|TRBJ2-2|-
CASSVQGGNTGELFF
TGTGCCAGCAGCGTACAGGGCGGAAACACCGGGGAGCTGTTTTTT
>TRBV4-3|-|TRBJ2-1|-
CASSPLPTESSNEQFF
TGCGCCAGCAGCCCCCTTCCCACGGAGAGTAGCAATGAGCAGTTCTTC
>TRBV10-2|-|TRBJ2-2|-
CASSLAHGELFF
TGCGCCAGCAGTCTAGCGCACGGGGAGCTGTTTTTT
>TRBV30|-|TRBJ1-6|-
CAWSSGGVYNSPLHF
TGTGCCTGGAGCTCCGGGGGAGTCTATAATTCACCCCTCCACTTT
>TRBV30|-|TRBJ1-6|TRBD1
CACVGQNNSPLHF
TGTGCCTGTGTGGGACAGAATAATTCACCCCTCCACTTT
>TRBV5-8|-|TRBJ1-5|-
CASSLGQWSNQPQHF
TGTGCCAGCAGCTTGGGGCAGTGGAGCAATCAGCCCCAGCATTTT
>TRBV30|-|TRBJ2-1|-
CAWSVRLGASINEQFF
TGTGCCTGGAGTGTACGGTTGGGGGCCTCGATTAATGAGCAGTTCTTC
>TRBV29-1|-|TRBJ2-1|-
CSVGRDNEQFF
TGCAGCGTTGGAAGAGACAATGAGCAGTTCTTC
>TRBV30|-|TRBJ1-5|TRBD1
CAWSGGQAFNQPQHF
TGTGCCTGGAGTGGGGGACAGGCCTTCAATCAGCCCCAGCATTTT
>TRBV14|once|TRBJ2-5|-
CASSQDLAQETQYF
TGTGCCAGCAGCCAAGACCTAGCGCAAGAGACCCAGTACTTC
>TRBV6-2/TRBV6-3|-|TRBJ1-5|-
CASSYRGNQPQHF
TGTGCCAGCAGTTATCGGGGAAATCAGCCCCAGCATTTT
>TRBV19|-|TRBJ2-5|TRBD2
CASRRGGETQYF
TGTGCCAGTAGGCGGGGAGGGGAGACCCAGTACTTC
>TRBV19|-|TRBJ1-5|-
CASSIGPVRGGNQPQHF
TGTGCCAGTAGTATAGGCCCCGTAAGGGGAGGGAATCAGCCCCAGCATTTT
>TRBV4-3|-|TRBJ2-5|-
CASSFSLGGETQYF
TGCGCCAGCAGCTTTAGCCTAGGAGGGGAGACCCAGTACTTC
>TRBV5-1|once|TRBJ2-5|TRBD2
CASSLARTSGRAGETQYF
TGCGCCAGCAGCTTGGCCCGGACTAGCGGGAGGGCCGGGGAGACCCAGTACTTC